These 23 T cell receptor beta chains share one sample of origin, sequenced in a study of regulatory T cells in long-lasting Graves disease. TCR beta libraries were built with iRepertoire HTBI primers and Arm-PCR of CDR3 regions. TCRdb re-called the multiplex PCR reads through MiXCR, storing one row per CDR3 protein. The data show 500,000 or so distinct CDR3 sequences, 12% to 15% seen once. The sample's time point: newly diagnosed GD, antithyroid drugs for less than 3 months. RNA extracted from PBMCs served as the sequencing template. Another study also made use of these data, one on T cells in Graves' hyperthyroidism and ophthalmopathy.

The specimen was peripheral blood mononuclear cells (PBMCs), collected at new diagnosis, from a patient treated with antithyroid drugs. The receptors originated from a woman aged 45-65 years with Graves disease.

This clonotype was seen at least ten times. The CDR3 DNA follows: TGTGCCAGCAGGTCTCGCGGTACGGTCGCCAAAAACATTCAGTACTTC. The encoded protein is CASRSRGTVAKNIQYF. V is TRBV6-1 and J is TRBJ2-4, with no clear D. Looked up from germline, CDR1 is MNHNS and CDR2 is SASEGT. The CDR3 has 16 amino acids. The ends were cut back, 6 bases at V and 1 base at J, with 16 bases in the middle.

The chain uses TRBV10-3 and TRBJ2-7, with 8 bases fitting TRBD2. This CDR3 has 13 amino acids. Trimming cost V 8 bases and J 4 bases; bases outside gene matches: 7. Germline values: CDR1 ENHRY, CDR2 SYGVKD. The CDR3 protein is CAIGVAGRYEQYF. The CDR3 coding sequence is TGTGCCATCGGAGTAGCGGGAAGGTACGAGCAGTACTTC.

At least ten counts were recorded for this clonotype. For the CDR3, the DNA is TGTGCCAGCAGGGAGGGAAACACTGAAGCTTTCTTT. Its protein product is CASREGNTEAFF. This sequence joins TRBV28 and TRBJ1-1; the D is unclear. V lost 6 bases and J 2 bases, leaving 7 bases between the germline ends. There are 12 residues in the CDR3. Germline V gene lookup returns CDR1 MDHEN and CDR2 SYDVKM.

This clonotype was counted many times. The V call is TRBV13, the J call TRBJ2-7; perhaps TRBD2 as D (6 bases). The CDR3 runs 16 residues. Germline loops: CDR1 PRHDT, CDR2 FYEKMQ (reference sequence). The germline V and J ends were trimmed by 1 base and 0 bases, with 13 bases remaining between them. CDR3 sequence reads: CASSLVGGESSYEQYF. Here the CDR3 DNA reads TGTGCCAGCAGCTTAGTGGGCGGGGAGAGCTCCTACGAGCAGTACTTC. The whole variable domain, filled in from reference TRBV13 and TRBJ2-7, reads AAGVIQSPRHLIKEKRETATLKCYPIPRHDTVYWYQQGPGQDPQFLISFYEKMQSDKGSIPDRFSAQQFSDYHSELNMSSLELGDSALYFCASSLVGGESSYEQYFGPGTRLTVT.

This clonotype was seen at least ten times. This chain links TRBV28 with TRBJ1-5; D gene ambiguous. Trimming pared 7 bases from V and 4 bases from J, leaving 8 bases between. Germline V CDR1 and CDR2: MDHEN, SYDVKM. This CDR3 is 12 amino acids long. This CDR3 is CASMETNQPQHF. The CDR3 DNA follows: TGTGCCAGCATGGAAACAAATCAGCCCCAGCATTTT.

This clonotype was recorded many times. V gene TRBV13 combines with J gene TRBJ2-7, with TRBD2 matching over 8 bases. V lost 5 bases, J lost 3 bases, and 9 bases stayed unmatched. The CDR3 has 15 residues. Germline-derived CDR1 and CDR2 are PRHDT and FYEKMQ (reference sequence). In DNA, the CDR3 is TGTGCCAGCAGCCCCGGGAGGGCATCGGGCTACGAGCAGTACTTC. Protein: CASSPGRASGYEQYF. Filled out from reference TRBV13 and TRBJ2-7, the complete variable domain reads AAGVIQSPRHLIKEKRETATLKCYPIPRHDTVYWYQQGPGQDPQFLISFYEKMQSDKGSIPDRFSAQQFSDYHSELNMSSLELGDSALYFCASSPGRASGYEQYFGPGTRLTVT.

This clonotype was counted only a few times. The V call is TRBV5-1, the J call TRBJ2-3; D gene uncertain. Germline assignment: CDR1 SGHRS and CDR2 YFSETQ. This CDR3 is 14 amino acids long. V lost 0 bases and J 3 bases, leaving 8 bases between the germline ends. The CDR3 reads CASSLVDQTDTQYF. CDR3 coding DNA: TGCGCCAGCAGCTTGGTGGACCAGACAGATACGCAGTATTTT.

This clonotype was seen ten or more times. DNA of the CDR3: TGTGCCAGCAGCTTAACAGGGGGCCCAGAGACCCAGTACTTC. This translates into CASSLTGGPETQYF. V gene TRBV11-2 combines with J gene TRBJ2-5, with 9 bases lining up with TRBD1. CDR1 is SGHAT and CDR2 is FQNNGV in the germline V gene. J gave up 4 bases and V 2 bases, and 2 bases lay outside the gene matches. The CDR3 spans 14 residues.

In its sample, this clonotype was seen a few times. A junction boundary mismatches the germline segment, possibly from a read error. CDR3 nucleotides: TGTGCCAGCAGCCCTTGGGACAGTCTTCAAGAGACCCAGCACTTC. It encodes CASSPWDSLQETQHF. The gene calls are TRBV14 and TRBJ2-5; 7 bases are shared with TRBD1. This CDR3 has 15 amino acids. Per the germline V gene, CDR1 is SGHDN and CDR2 is FVKESK.

The table lists this clonotype with many counts. CDR3 protein: CASSGQGADEKLFF. The DNA for the CDR3 is TGTGCCAGCAGCGGACAGGGGGCGGATGAAAAACTGTTTTTT. The chain couples TRBV7-8 to TRBJ1-4, with 11 bases that match TRBD1. The V and J ends lost 5 bases and 6 bases, in that order; junction bases with no gene match: 2. Germline CDR1 SGHVS, CDR2 FQNEAQ. The CDR3 totals 14 residues.

The sample holds many counts of this clonotype. The rearrangement uses TRBV5-1 and TRBJ2-3, with D possibly TRBD1 on 6 matching bases. V was shortened by 0 bases and J by 4 bases, with 9 bases between the two germline ends. The CDR3 totals 14 residues. Germline V gives CDR1 SGHRS, CDR2 YFSETQ. The CDR3 coding sequence is TGCGCCAGCAGCTTGGGACAGGATGCAGATACGCAGTATTTT. This encodes CASSLGQDADTQYF.

This clonotype was recorded many times. The CDR3 DNA reads TGTGCCAGCAGCCAACTGACTAGCGGGAGGGACAATGAGCAGTTCTTC. Translating it yields CASSQLTSGRDNEQFF. The rearrangement links TRBV3-1 to TRBJ2-1; 14 nucleotides match TRBD2. This CDR3 is built from 16 residues. Germline V gene lookup returns CDR1 LGHDT and CDR2 YNNKEL (reference sequence). V shed 2 bases, J shed 5 bases, and the junction held 2 bases outside the gene matches.

In this sample, this clonotype turned up many times. The J gene is TRBJ2-3, the V gene TRBV28; 9 positions match TRBD1. The germline V gene has CDR1 MDHEN and CDR2 SYDVKM. The ends lost 6 bases at V and 0 bases at J; junction bases unmatched: 10. This CDR3 is 17 amino acids long. The CDR3 protein is CASSPPDRGKSTDTQYF. In DNA form, the CDR3 reads TGTGCCAGCAGCCCACCAGACAGGGGGAAAAGCACAGATACGCAGTATTTT.

The V and J genes are TRBV6-1 and TRBJ1-2; TRBD1 is a possible D gene (5 bases). With 7 bases removed from V and 4 bases from J, the gap between germline ends came to 10 bases. This CDR3 has 12 residues. CDR1 is MNHNS, CDR2 SASEGT, per germline. CDR3 sequence (DNA): TGTGCCAGCACGCAAGACAGCTATGGCTACACCTTC. It translates to CASTQDSYGYTF.

The sample holds many counts of this clonotype. CDR3 DNA: TGCAGTGCTATCAGATTCGGGGAAAAACTGTTTTTT. It specifies CSAIRFGEKLFF. V gene TRBV20-1 combines with J gene TRBJ1-4; D is ambiguous. The germline V gene encodes CDR1 DFQATT and CDR2 SNEGSKA (reference sequence). V lost 4 bases and J 8 bases, leaving 11 bases between the germline ends. This CDR3 is 12 amino acids long.

The genes are TRBV28 and TRBJ2-1; D is perhaps TRBD1 (6 bases). The germline gives CDR1 MDHEN, CDR2 SYDVKM. The CDR3 contains 14 residues. V lost 6 bases and J 4 bases, leaving 13 bases between the germline ends. The CDR3 sequence: CASSWGRGYNEQFF. The CDR3 DNA reads TGTGCCAGCAGCTGGGGAAGGGGGTACAATGAGCAGTTCTTC.

This clonotype was counted only a few times. The chain links TRBV18 to TRBJ2-1; D is ambiguous. Germline assignment: CDR1 KGHSH and CDR2 LQKENI. V was pared by 3 bases and J by 4 bases, with 13 bases between. This CDR3 is built from 15 residues. The CDR3 is CASSPSSLYYNEQFF. The CDR3 DNA follows: TGTGCCAGCTCACCCTCCAGTCTTTATTACAATGAGCAGTTCTTC. The full variable domain, rest sourced from reference TRBV18 and TRBJ2-1, is NAGVMQNPRHLVRRRGQEARLRCSPMKGHSHVYWYRQLPEEGLKFMVYLQKENIIDESGMPKERFSAEFPKEGPSILRIQQVVRGDSAAYFCASSPSSLYYNEQFFGPGTRLTVL.

V and J are TRBV5-4 and TRBJ2-1, with 13 bases fitting TRBD2. V was clipped by 4 bases and J by 15 bases; unmatched bases: 16. Per the germline V gene, CDR1 is SGHNT and CDR2 is YYREEE (reference sequence). The CDR3 spans 16 residues. The CDR3 bases are TGTGCCAGCAGCCCCGGGACTAGCGGGGACACAATGATGCGGTTCTTC. Translated, it gives CASSPGTSGDTMMRFF.

There are many counts of this clonotype. V is TRBV6-5 and J is TRBJ2-7, with 8 nucleotides matching TRBD1. V gave up 0 bases and J gave up 7 bases; unmatched junction bases: 14. Germline CDR1 and CDR2: MNHEY and SVGAGI. The CDR3 is 17 residues long. The CDR3 nucleotides read TGTGCCAGCAGTTACTCCTCCCGGACAGGGACGACTGGGGAGCAGTACTTC. Translating it yields CASSYSSRTGTTGEQYF.

Comment on this clonotype: A read error is possible here, since a much larger clone lies one base away. The J gene is TRBJ1-1, the V gene TRBV10-3; perhaps TRBD1 as D (5 bases). Germline CDR1 and CDR2: ENHRY and SYGVKD. The CDR3 has 14 amino acids. The CDR3 DNA follows: TGTGCCATCGGTGAGGTGGGGGTAGGCACTGAAGCTTTCTTT. This encodes CAIGEVGVGTEAFF.

This clonotype was recorded at least ten times. The V gene is TRBV5-1, the J gene TRBJ2-2; 8 bases fit TRBD1. Trimming took 4 bases from V and 4 from J; bases not matched to a gene: 6. The CDR3 runs 15 residues. The germline V gene encodes CDR1 SGHRS and CDR2 YFSETQ. DNA for the CDR3: TGCGCCAGCAGCCCCGGACAGGGTATCACCGGGGAGCTGTTTTTT. Amino acids: CASSPGQGITGELFF.

This clonotype was seen at least ten times. The V call is TRBV28, the J call TRBJ2-2, with 8 positions matching TRBD1. Germline-derived CDR1 and CDR2 are MDHEN and SYDVKM. V lost 4 bases to trimming and J lost 0 bases; unmatched junction nucleotides: 7. There are 17 residues in the CDR3. The CDR3 loop is CASSSPDRVSNTGELFF. The CDR3 region has the DNA TGTGCCAGCAGTTCCCCGGACAGGGTTTCGAACACCGGGGAGCTGTTTTTT.

The rearrangement links TRBV4-2 to TRBJ2-7; D ambiguous. Trimming left V 0 bases short and J 3 bases short, with 15 bases between. Germline CDR1 and CDR2: LGHNA and YNFKEQ. CDR3 length: 16 amino acids. CDR3 coding DNA: TGTGCCAGCAGCCAAGAAGTCTCACCGGGTGGCTACGAGCAGTACTTC. Protein product: CASSQEVSPGGYEQYF.